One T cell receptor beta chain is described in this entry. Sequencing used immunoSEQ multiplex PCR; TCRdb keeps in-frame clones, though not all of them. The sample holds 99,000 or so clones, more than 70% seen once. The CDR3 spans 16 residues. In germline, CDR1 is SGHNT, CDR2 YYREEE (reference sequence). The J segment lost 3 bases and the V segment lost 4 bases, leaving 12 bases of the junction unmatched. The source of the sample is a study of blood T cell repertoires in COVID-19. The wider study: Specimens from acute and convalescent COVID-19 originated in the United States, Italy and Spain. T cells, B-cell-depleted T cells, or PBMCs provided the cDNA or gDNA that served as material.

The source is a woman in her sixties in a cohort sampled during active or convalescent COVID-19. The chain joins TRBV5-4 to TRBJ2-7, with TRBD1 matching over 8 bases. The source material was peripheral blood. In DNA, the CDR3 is TGTGCCAGCAGCCCCCTCGGACAGGGAGGAGGCTACGAGCAGTACTTC. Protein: CASSPLGQGGGYEQYF. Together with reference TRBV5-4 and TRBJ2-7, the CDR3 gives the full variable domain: ETGVTQSPTHLIKTRGQQVTLRCSSQSGHNTVSWYQQALGQGPQFIFQYYREEENGRGNFPPRFSGLQFPNYSSELNVNALELDDSALYLCASSPLGQGGGYEQYFGPGTRLTVT.